This T cell receptor (beta chain) originates from a study of OX40 agonist ivuxolimab in advanced cancers. Across the whole study: The patients received agonistic anti-OX40 (CD134) antibody ivuxolimab. Study-level points and caveats: CD4+ and CD8+ blood T cells expanded clonally by week 6 at 0.1 to 3.0 mg/kg.

Worth noting for this clone: Its antigen is still unknown.

With 7 bases clipped from V and 5 bases from J, the junction kept 5 bases outside the gene matches. This CDR3 is built from 13 residues. CDR1 is ENHRY and CDR2 is SYGVKD in the germline V gene. Only in-frame clones appear in the TCRdb table, and some are missing; sequencing was by immunoSEQ multiplex PCR. The sample lists tens of thousands of clones, approximately 90% occurring once. Anyone with autoimmune disease history or systemic immunosuppression was excluded. The sequence came from an adult with an advanced solid tumor such as melanoma, head and neck, liver or kidney cancer. Sequences were derived from CD4+ or CD8+ T cells sorted from blood, sampled in a trial of the OX40 agonist ivuxolimab. The V gene is TRBV10-3, the J gene TRBJ2-5; 9 bases agree with TRBD1. CDR3 bases: TGTGCCATCAATACAGGGGGCGCTGAGACCCAGTACTTC. It translates to CAINTGGAETQYF.